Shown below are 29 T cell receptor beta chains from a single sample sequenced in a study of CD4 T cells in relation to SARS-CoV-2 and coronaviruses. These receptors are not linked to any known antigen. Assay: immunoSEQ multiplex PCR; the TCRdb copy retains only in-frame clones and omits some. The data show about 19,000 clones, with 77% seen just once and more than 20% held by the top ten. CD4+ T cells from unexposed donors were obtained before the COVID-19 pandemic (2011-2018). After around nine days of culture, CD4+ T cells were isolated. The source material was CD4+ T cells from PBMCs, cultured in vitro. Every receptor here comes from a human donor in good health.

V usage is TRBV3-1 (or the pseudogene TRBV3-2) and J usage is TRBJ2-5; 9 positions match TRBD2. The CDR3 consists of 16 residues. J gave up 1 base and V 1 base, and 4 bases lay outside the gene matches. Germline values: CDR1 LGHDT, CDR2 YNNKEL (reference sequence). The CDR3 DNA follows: TGTGCCAGCAGCCAAGGGGCTAGCGGGGCCCAAGAGACCCAGTACTTC. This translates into CASSQGASGAQETQYF.

The CDR3 sequence is CASSPGLGLEQYF. Here the CDR3 DNA reads TGCGCCAGCAGTCCGGGCCTGGGTCTCGAGCAGTACTTC. The chain carries TRBV5-1 and TRBJ2-7; D is undetermined. This CDR3 has 13 amino acids. From germline, CDR1 is SGHRS and CDR2 YFSETQ. Trimming cost V 5 bases and J 6 bases, with 15 bases left between them.

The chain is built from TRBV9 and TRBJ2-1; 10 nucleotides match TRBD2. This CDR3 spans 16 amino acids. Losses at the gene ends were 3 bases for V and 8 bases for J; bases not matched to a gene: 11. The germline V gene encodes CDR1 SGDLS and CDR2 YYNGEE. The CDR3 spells CASSGPSSGGLDEQFF. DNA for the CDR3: TGTGCCAGCAGCGGACCCTCTAGCGGGGGACTCGATGAGCAGTTCTTC.

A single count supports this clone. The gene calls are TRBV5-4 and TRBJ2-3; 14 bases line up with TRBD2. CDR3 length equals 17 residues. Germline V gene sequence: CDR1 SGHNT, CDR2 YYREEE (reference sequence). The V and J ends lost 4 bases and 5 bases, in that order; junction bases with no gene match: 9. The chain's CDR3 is CASSPGLAGDGGDTQYF. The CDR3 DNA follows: TGTGCCAGCAGCCCGGGACTAGCGGGAGATGGTGGAGATACGCAGTATTTT.

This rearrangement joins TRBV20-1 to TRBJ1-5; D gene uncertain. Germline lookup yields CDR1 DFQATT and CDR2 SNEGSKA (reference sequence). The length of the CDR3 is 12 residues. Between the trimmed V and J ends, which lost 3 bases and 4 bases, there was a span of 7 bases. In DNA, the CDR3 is TGCAGTGCTAGTTCGGCGAATCAGCCCCAGCATTTT. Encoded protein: CSASSANQPQHF.

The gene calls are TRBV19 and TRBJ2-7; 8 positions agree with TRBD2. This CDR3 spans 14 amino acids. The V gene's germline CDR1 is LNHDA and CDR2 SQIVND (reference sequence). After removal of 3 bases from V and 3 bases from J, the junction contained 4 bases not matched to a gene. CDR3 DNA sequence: TGTGCCAGTAGTATGTCTAGCGGGCGCTACGAGCAGTACTTC. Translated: CASSMSSGRYEQYF.

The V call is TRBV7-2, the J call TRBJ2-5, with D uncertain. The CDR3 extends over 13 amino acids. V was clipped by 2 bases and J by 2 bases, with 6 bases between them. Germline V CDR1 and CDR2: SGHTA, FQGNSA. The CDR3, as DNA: TGTGCCAGCAGCTTAAACGTACAAGAGACCCAGTACTTC. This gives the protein CASSLNVQETQYF.

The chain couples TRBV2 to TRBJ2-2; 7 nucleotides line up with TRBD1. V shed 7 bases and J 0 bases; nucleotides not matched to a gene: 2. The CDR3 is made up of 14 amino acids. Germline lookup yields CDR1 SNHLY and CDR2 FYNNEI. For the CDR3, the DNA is TGTGCCAGCAAGGGACAGCCGAACACCGGGGAGCTGTTTTTT. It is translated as CASKGQPNTGELFF.

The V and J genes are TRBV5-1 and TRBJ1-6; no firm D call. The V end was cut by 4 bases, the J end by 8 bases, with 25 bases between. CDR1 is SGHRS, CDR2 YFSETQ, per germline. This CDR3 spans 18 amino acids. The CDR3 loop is CASSAALDAEGSYSPLHF. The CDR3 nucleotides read TGCGCCAGCAGCGCCGCCTTAGACGCGGAGGGATCTTATTCACCCCTCCACTTT.

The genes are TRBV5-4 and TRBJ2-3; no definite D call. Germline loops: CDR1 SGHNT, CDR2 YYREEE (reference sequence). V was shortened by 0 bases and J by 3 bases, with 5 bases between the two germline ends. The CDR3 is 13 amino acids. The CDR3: CASSLGQTDTQYF. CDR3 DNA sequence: TGTGCCAGCAGCTTGGGTCAAACAGATACGCAGTATTTT.

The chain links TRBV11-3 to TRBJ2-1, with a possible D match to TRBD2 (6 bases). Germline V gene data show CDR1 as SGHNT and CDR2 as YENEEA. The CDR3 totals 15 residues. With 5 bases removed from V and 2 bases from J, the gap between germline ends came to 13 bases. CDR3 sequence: CASSRGWRAYNEQFF. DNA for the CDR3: TGTGCCAGCAGCCGGGGGTGGAGGGCCTACAATGAGCAGTTCTTC.

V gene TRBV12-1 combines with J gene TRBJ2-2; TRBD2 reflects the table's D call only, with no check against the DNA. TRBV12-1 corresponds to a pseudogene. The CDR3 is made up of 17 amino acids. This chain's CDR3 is CASSPRSSGRCHRELFF. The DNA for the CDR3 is TGTGCCAGCAGCCCCCGTTCTAGCGGGAGGTGCCACCGGGAGCTGTTTTTT.

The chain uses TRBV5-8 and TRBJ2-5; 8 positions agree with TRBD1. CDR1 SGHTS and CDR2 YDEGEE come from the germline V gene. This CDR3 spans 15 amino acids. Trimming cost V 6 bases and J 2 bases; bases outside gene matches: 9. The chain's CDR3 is CASTGNRGRQETQYF. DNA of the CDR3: TGTGCCAGCACCGGAAACAGGGGGAGGCAAGAGACCCAGTACTTC.

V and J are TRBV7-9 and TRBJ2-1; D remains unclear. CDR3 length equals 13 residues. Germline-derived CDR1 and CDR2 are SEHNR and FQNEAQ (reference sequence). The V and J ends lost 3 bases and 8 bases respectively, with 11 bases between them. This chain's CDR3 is CASSLDPTHEQFF. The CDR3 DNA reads TGTGCCAGCAGCTTGGATCCGACCCATGAGCAGTTCTTC.

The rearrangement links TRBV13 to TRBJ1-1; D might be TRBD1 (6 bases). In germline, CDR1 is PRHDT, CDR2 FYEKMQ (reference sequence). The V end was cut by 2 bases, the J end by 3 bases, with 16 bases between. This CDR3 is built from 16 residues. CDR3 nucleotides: TGTGCCAGCAGCTTACAGTCCGGGGGCTGGGACACTGAAGCTTTCTTT. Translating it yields CASSLQSGGWDTEAFF.

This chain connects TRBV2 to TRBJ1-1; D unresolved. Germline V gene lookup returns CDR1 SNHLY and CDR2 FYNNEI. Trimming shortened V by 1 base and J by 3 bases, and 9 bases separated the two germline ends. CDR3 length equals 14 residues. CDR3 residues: CASSEGRRYTEAFF. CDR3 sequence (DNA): TGTGCCAGCAGTGAAGGTCGTAGATACACTGAAGCTTTCTTT.

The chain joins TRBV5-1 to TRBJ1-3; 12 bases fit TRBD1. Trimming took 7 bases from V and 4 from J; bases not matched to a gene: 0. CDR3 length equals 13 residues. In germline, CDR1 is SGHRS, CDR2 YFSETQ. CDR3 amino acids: CASGTGGGNTIYF. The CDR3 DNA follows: TGCGCCAGCGGGACAGGGGGCGGAAACACCATATATTTT.

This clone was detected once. DNA of the CDR3: TGTGCCAGCAGCTCGGGACTCTCCGAGCAGTACTTC. This translates into CASSSGLSEQYF. The V and J genes are TRBV7-2 and TRBJ2-7; a weak D match, TRBD2 (6 bases). Germline V gene lookup returns CDR1 SGHTA and CDR2 FQGNSA. With 4 bases removed from V and 6 bases from J, the gap between germline ends came to 10 bases. The CDR3 is made up of 12 amino acids.

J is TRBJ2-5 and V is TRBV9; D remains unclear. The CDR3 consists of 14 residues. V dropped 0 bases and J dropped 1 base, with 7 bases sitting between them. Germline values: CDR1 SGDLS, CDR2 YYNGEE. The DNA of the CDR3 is TGTGCCAGCAGCGTAGGTTCTATCCAAGAGACCCAGTACTTC. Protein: CASSVGSIQETQYF.

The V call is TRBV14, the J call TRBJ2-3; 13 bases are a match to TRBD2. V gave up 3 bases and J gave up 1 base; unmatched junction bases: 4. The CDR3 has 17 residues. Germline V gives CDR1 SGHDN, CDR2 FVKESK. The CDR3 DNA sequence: TGTGCCAGCAGCCAGGGACTAGCGGGATATGGCACAGATACGCAGTATTTT. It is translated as CASSQGLAGYGTDTQYF.

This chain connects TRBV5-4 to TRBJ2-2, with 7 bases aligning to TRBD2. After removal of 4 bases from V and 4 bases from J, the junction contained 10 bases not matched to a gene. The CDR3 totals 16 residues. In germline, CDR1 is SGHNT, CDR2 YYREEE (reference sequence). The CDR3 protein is CASSPWGREGTGELFF. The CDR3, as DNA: TGTGCCAGCAGCCCGTGGGGCAGGGAGGGCACCGGGGAGCTGTTTTTT.

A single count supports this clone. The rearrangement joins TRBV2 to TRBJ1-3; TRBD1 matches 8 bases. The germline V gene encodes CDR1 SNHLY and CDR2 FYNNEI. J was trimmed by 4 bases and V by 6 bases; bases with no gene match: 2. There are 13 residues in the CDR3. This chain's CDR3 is CASRSGGGNTIYF. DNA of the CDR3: TGTGCCAGCAGGTCAGGGGGCGGAAACACCATATATTTT.

The chain's CDR3 is CSINPGGTEAFF. The CDR3 DNA is TGCAGCATTAACCCCGGGGGCACTGAAGCTTTCTTT. The J gene is TRBJ1-1, the V gene TRBV29-1; D perhaps matches TRBD1 (5 bases). Deletions cut 8 bases from V and 4 bases from J, with 14 bases between. This CDR3 comprises 12 residues. Germline CDR1 is SQVTM and CDR2 is ANQGSEA.

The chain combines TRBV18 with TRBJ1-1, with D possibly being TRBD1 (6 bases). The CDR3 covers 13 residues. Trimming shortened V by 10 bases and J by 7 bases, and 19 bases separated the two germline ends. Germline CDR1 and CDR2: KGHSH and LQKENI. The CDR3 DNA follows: TGTGCCACCTTCCCACTGGGGGCCGGTGAAGCTTTCTTT. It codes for CATFPLGAGEAFF. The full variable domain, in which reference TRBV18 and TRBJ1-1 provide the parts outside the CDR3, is NAGVMQNPRHLVRRRGQEARLRCSPMKGHSHVYWYRQLPEEGLKFMVYLQKENIIDESGMPKERFSAEFPKEGPSILRIQQVVRGDSAAYFCATFPLGAGEAFFGQGTRLTVV.

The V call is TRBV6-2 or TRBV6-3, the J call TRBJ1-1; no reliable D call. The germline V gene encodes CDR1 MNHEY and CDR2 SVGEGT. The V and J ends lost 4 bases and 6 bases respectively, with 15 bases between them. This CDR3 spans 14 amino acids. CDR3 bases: TGTGCCAGCAGTTCACGGACCCCCCTATCTGAAGCTTTCTTT. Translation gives CASSSRTPLSEAFF.

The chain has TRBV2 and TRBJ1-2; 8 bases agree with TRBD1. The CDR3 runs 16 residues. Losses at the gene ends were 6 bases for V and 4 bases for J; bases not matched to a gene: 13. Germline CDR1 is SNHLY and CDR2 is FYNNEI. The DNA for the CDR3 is TGTGCCAGCAGCCCAATGACAGGGGCCCCTTTCTATGGCTACACCTTC. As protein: CASSPMTGAPFYGYTF.

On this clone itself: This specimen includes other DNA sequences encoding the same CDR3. CDR3 amino acids: CASSVLDSPYEQYF. Here the CDR3 DNA reads TGTGCCAGCAGCGTTTTGGACAGCCCCTACGAGCAGTACTTC. The rearrangement links TRBV9 to TRBJ2-7, with D maybe TRBD1 (6 bases). V gave up 2 bases and J gave up 2 bases, with 11 bases separating them. This CDR3 is 14 amino acids long. CDR1 is SGDLS and CDR2 is YYNGEE in the germline V gene.

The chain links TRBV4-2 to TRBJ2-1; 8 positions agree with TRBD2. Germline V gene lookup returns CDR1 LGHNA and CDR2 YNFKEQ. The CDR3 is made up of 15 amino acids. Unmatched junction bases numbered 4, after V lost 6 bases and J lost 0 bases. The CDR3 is CASSRSGSSYNEQFF. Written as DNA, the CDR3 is TGTGCCAGCAGTCGGAGCGGGAGCTCCTACAATGAGCAGTTCTTC.

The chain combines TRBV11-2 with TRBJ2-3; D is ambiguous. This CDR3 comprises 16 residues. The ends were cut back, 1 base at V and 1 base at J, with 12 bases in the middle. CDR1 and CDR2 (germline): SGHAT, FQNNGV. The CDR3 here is CASSLVGQEGTDTQYF. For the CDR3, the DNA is TGTGCCAGCAGCTTAGTCGGGCAGGAAGGCACAGATACGCAGTATTTT.